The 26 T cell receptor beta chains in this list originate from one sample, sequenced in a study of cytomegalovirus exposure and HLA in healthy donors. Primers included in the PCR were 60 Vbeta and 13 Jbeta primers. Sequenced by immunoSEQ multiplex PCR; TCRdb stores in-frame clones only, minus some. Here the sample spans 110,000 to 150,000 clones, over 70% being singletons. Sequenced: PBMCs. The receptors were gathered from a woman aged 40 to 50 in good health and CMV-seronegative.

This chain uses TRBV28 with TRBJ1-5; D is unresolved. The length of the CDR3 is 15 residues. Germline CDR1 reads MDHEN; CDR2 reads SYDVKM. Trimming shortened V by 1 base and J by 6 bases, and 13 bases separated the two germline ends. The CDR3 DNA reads TGTGCCAGCAGTTTATTGGCCGGGGAGAGTCAGCCCCAGCATTTT. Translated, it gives CASSLLAGESQPQHF.

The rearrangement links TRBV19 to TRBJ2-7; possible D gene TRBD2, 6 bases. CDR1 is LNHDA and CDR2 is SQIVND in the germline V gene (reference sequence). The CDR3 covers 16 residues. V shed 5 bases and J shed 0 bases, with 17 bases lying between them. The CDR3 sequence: CASSPPGGMSSYEQYF. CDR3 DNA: TGTGCCAGTAGTCCCCCCGGAGGGATGAGCTCCTACGAGCAGTACTTC. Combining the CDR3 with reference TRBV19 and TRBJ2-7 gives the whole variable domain DGGITQSPKYLFRKEGQNVTLSCEQNLNHDAMYWYRQDPGQGLRLIYYSQIVNDFQKGDIAEGYSVSREKKESFPLTVTSAQKNPTAFYLCASSPPGGMSSYEQYFGPGTRLTVT.

CDR3: CASSPGRVAGSFGETQYF. CDR3 DNA: TGTGCCAGCAGCCCCGGGAGGGTAGCGGGGTCCTTCGGGGAGACCCAGTACTTC. The chain has TRBV14 and TRBJ2-5; 8 bases fit TRBD2. CDR3 length: 18 residues. CDR1 and CDR2 (germline): SGHDN, FVKESK. The V and J ends lost 4 bases and 5 bases, in that order; junction bases with no gene match: 18.

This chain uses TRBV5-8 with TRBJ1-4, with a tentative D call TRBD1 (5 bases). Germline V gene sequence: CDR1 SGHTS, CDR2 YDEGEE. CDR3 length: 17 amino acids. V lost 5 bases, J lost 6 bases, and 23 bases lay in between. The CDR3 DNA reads TGTGCCAGCAGGAAAAACAACGCTGCGGGGCCAGATGAAAAACTGTTTTTT. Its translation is CASRKNNAAGPDEKLFF. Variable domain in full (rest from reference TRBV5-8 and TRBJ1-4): EAGVTQSPTHLIKTRGQQATLRCSPISGHTSVYWYQQALGLGLQFLLWYDEGEERNRGNFPPRFSGRQFPNYSSELNVNALELEDSALYLCASRKNNAAGPDEKLFFGSGTQLSVL.

Here the CDR3 reads CASSLGQQTGELFF. The CDR3, as DNA: TGTGCCAGCAGCTTAGGGCAGCAAACCGGGGAGCTGTTTTTT. The chain couples TRBV28 to TRBJ2-2, with D unresolved. This CDR3 has 14 amino acids. Germline V gene lookup returns CDR1 MDHEN and CDR2 SYDVKM. With 6 bases removed from V and 5 bases from J, the gap between germline ends came to 13 bases.

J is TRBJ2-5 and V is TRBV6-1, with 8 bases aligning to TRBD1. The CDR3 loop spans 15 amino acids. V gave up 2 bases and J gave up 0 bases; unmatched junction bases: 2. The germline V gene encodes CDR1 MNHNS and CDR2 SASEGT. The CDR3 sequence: CASSENRGYQETQYF. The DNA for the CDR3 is TGTGCCAGCAGTGAAAACAGGGGGTACCAAGAGACCCAGTACTTC.

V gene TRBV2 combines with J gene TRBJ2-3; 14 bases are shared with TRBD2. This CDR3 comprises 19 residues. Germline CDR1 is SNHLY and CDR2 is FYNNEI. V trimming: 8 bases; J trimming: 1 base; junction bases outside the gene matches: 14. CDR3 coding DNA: TGTGCCAGCCACTCTCCGGGACTAGCGGGAGAACGGGGCACAGATACGCAGTATTTT. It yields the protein CASHSPGLAGERGTDTQYF.

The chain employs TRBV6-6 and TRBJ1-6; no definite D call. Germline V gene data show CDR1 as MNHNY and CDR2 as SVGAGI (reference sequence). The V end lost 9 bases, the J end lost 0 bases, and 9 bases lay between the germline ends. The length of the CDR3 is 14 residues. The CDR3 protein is CASQAGSYNSPLHF. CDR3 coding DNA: TGTGCCAGTCAGGCGGGCTCCTATAATTCACCCCTCCACTTT.

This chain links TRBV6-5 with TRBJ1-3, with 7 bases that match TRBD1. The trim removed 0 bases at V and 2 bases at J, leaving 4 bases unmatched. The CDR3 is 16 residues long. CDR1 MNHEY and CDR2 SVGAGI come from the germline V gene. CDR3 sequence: CASSYSRGLPGNTIYF. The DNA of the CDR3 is TGTGCCAGCAGTTACTCGAGGGGGCTCCCTGGAAACACCATATATTTT.

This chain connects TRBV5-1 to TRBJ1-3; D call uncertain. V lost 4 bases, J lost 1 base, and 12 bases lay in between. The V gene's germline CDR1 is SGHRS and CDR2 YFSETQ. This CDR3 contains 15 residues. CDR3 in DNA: TGCGCCAGCAGCCCGCCCACGGGATCTGGAAACACCATATATTTT. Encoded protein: CASSPPTGSGNTIYF.

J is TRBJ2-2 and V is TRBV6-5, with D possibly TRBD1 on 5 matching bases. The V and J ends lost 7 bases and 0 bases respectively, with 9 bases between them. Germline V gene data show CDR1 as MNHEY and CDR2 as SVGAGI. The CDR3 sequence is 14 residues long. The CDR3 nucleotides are TGTGCCAGCATGACAGCAGCGAACACCGGGGAGCTGTTTTTT. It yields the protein CASMTAANTGELFF.

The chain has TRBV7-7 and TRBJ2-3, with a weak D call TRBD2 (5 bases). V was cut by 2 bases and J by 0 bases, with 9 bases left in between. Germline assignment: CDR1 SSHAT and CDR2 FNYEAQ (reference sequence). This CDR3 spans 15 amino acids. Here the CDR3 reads CASSLTGSSTDTQYF. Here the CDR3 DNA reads TGTGCCAGCAGCTTAACGGGGTCTAGCACAGATACGCAGTATTTT.

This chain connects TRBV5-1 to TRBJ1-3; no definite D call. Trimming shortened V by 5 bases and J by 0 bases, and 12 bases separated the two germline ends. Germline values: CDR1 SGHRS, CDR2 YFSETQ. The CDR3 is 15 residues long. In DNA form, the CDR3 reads TGCGCCAGCAGTGGTCACACCCGCTCTGGAAACACCATATATTTT. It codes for CASSGHTRSGNTIYF.

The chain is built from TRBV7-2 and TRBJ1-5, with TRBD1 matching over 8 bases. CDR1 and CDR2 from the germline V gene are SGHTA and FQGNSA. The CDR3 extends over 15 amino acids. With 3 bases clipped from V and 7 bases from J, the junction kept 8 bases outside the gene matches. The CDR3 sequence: CASSFTGGIRQPQHF. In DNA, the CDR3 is TGTGCCAGCAGCTTTACAGGGGGGATAAGACAGCCCCAGCATTTT.

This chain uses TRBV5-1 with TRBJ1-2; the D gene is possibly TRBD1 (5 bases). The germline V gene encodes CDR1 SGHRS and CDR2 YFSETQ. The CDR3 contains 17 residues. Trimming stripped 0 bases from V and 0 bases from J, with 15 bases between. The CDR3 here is CASSLEPGPQTNYGYTF. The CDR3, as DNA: TGCGCCAGCAGCTTGGAGCCAGGGCCCCAAACTAACTATGGCTACACCTTC.

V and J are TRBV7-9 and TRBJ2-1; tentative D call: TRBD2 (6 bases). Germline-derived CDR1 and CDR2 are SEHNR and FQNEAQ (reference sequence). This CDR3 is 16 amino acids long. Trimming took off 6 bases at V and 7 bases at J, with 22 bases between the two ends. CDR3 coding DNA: TGTGCCAGCAGTCTAGCATGGACCACCCGGGAGAATGAGCAGTTCTTC. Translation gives CASSLAWTTRENEQFF.

The DNA of the CDR3 is TGTGCCAGCCGGGGGTACTCTGGAAACACCATATATTTT. It encodes CASRGYSGNTIYF. The V gene is TRBV6-6, the J gene TRBJ1-3; a possible D gene is TRBD1 (5 bases). V lost 8 bases, J lost 0 bases, and 8 bases lay in between. The CDR3 runs to 13 residues. Germline V gene sequence: CDR1 MNHNY, CDR2 SVGAGI (reference sequence).

The CDR3 spells CASSQGLADYNEQFF. The CDR3 DNA follows: TGTGCCAGCAGCCAGGGACTAGCGGACTACAATGAGCAGTTCTTC. This sequence joins TRBV4-2 and TRBJ2-1; 11 nucleotides match TRBD2. V shed 3 bases and J 3 bases; nucleotides not matched to a gene: 1. The CDR3 contains 15 residues. The germline V gene has CDR1 LGHNA and CDR2 YNFKEQ.

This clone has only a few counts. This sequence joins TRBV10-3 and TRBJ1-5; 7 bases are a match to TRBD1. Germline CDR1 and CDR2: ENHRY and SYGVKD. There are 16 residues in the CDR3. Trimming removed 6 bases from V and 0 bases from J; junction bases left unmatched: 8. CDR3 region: CAISPQDRYSNQPQHF. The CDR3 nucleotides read TGTGCCATCAGCCCGCAGGACAGGTATAGCAATCAGCCCCAGCATTTT.

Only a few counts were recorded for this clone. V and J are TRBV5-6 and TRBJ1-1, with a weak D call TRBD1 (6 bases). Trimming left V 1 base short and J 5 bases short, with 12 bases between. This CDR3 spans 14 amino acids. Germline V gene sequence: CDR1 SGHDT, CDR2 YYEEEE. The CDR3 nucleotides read TGTGCCAGCAGCTTGCGGGGGGCTGAAACTGAAGCTTTCTTT. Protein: CASSLRGAETEAFF.

The CDR3 here is CASILDRGRYEQYF. CDR3 DNA: TGTGCCAGCATCTTAGACAGGGGCCGCTACGAGCAGTACTTC. The chain is built from TRBV6-1 and TRBJ2-7; 8 bases are shared with TRBD1. The CDR3 has 14 residues. Germline CDR1 MNHNS, CDR2 SASEGT. Trimming removed 7 bases from V and 3 bases from J; junction bases left unmatched: 8.

As DNA, the CDR3 is TGTGCCAGCAGCTTATCCGGGACTAGCACAGATACGCAGTATTTT. This gives the protein CASSLSGTSTDTQYF. V is TRBV7-2 and J is TRBJ2-3; tentative D call: TRBD2 (6 bases). Germline V gives CDR1 SGHTA, CDR2 FQGNSA. The CDR3 is 15 residues long. V was pared by 2 bases and J by 0 bases, with 9 bases between.

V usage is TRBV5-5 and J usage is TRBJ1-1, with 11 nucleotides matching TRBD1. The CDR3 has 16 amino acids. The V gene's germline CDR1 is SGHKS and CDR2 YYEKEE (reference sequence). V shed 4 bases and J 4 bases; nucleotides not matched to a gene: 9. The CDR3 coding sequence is TGTGCCAGCAGCGATTGGAGGACAGGGGGCCCCACTGAAGCTTTCTTT. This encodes CASSDWRTGGPTEAFF.

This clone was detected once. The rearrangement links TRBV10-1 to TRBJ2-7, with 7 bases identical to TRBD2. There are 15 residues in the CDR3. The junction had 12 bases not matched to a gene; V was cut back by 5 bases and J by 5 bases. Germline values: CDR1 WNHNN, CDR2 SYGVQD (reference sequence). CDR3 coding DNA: TGCGCCAGCAGTTACGGTGGCGGGAGAGGTCACGAGCAGTACTTC. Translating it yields CASSYGGGRGHEQYF.

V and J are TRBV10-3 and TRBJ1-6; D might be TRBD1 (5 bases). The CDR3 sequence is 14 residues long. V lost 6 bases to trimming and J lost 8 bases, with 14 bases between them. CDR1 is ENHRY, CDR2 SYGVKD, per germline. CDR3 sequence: CAISNGLGDSPLHF. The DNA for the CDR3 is TGTGCCATCAGCAACGGCTTAGGGGATTCACCCCTCCACTTT.

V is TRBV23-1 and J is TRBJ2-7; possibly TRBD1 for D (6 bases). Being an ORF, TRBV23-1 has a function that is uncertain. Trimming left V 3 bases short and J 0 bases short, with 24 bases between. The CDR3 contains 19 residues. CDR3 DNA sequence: TGCGCCAGCAGTCATCGGTCCGCAACCAACAGGGACCTCTCCTACGAGCAGTACTTC. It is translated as CASSHRSATNRDLSYEQYF.